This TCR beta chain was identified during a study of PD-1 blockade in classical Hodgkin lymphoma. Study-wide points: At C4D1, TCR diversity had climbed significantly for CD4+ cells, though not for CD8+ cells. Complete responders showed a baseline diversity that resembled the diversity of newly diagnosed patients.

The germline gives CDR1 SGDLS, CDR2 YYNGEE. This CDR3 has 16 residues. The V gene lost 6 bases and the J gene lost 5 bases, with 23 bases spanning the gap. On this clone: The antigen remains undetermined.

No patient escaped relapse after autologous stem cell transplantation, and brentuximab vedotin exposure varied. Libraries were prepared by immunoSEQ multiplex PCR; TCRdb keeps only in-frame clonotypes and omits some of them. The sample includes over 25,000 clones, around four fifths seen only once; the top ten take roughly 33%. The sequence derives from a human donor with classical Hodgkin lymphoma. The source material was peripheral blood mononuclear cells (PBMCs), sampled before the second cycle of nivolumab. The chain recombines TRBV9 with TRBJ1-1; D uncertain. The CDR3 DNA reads TGTGCCAGCACTCCCATAGGTGCCAGCCGCGGGACTGAAGCTTTCTTT. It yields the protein CASTPIGASRGTEAFF.